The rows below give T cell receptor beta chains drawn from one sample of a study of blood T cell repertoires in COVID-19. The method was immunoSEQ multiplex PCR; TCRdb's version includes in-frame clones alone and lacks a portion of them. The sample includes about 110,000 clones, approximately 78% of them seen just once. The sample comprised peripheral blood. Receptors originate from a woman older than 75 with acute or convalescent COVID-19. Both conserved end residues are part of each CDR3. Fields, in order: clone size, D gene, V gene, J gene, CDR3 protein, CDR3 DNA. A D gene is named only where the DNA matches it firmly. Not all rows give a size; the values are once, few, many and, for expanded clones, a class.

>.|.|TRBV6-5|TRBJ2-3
CASGLLVAQYF
TGTGCCAGCGGACTCCTAGTGGCGCAGTATTTT
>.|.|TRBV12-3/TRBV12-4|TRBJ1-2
CASSSGEYGYTF
TGTGCCAGCAGTTCCGGGGAGTATGGCTACACCTTC
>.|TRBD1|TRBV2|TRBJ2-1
CAGSGQGWHNEQFF
TGTGCCGGATCTGGACAGGGTTGGCACAATGAGCAGTTCTTC
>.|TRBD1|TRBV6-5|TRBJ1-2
CASSPDRGYGYTF
TGTGCCAGCAGCCCGGACAGGGGGTATGGCTACACCTTC
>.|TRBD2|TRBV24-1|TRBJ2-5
CATSDSGLAGNQETQYF
TGTGCCACCAGTGATTCCGGACTAGCGGGGAATCAAGAGACCCAGTACTTC
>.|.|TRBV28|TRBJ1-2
CASSLLSTVYGYTF
TGTGCCAGCAGTTTACTTTCAACAGTCTATGGCTACACCTTC
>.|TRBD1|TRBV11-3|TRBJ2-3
CASSSSGTGKTDTQYF
TGTGCCAGCAGCTCTTCCGGGACAGGGAAGACAGATACGCAGTATTTT
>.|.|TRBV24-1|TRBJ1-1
CATSDSAGGDTEAFF
TGTGCCACCAGTGATTCGGCGGGGGGCGACACTGAAGCTTTCTTT
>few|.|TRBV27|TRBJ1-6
CATQRGGNSPLHF
TGTGCCACCCAGCGGGGGGGTAATTCACCCCTCCACTTT
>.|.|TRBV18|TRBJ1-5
CASSRENQPQHF
TGTGCCAGCTCACGGGAGAATCAGCCCCAGCATTTT
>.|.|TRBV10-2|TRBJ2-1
CASSESRAYNEQFF
TGCGCCAGCAGTGAGTCGAGGGCCTACAATGAGCAGTTCTTC
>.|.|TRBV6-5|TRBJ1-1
CASSLGKGEAFF
TGTGCCAGCAGTCTCGGGAAGGGTGAAGCTTTCTTT